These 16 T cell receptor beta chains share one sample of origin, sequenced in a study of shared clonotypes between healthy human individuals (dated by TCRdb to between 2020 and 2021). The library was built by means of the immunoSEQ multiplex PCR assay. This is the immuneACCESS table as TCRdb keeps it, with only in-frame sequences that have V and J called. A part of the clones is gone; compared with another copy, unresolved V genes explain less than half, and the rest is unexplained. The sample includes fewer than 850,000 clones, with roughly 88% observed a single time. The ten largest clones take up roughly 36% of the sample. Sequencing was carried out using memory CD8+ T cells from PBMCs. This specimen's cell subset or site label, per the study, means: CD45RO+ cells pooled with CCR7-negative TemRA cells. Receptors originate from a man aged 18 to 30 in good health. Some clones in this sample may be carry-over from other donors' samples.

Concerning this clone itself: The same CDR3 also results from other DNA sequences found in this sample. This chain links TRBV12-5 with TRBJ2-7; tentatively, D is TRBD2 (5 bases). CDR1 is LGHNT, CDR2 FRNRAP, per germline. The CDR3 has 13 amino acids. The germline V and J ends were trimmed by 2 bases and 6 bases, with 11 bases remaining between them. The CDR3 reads CASGLPGKGEQYF. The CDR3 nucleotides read TGTGCTAGTGGTTTGCCGGGGAAAGGCGAGCAGTACTTC.

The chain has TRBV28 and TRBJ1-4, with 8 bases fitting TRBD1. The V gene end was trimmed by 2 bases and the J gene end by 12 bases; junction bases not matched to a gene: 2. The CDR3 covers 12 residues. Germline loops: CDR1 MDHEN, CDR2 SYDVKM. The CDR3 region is CASSLTGGELFF. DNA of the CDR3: TGTGCCAGCAGTTTAACAGGGGGAGAACTGTTTTTT.

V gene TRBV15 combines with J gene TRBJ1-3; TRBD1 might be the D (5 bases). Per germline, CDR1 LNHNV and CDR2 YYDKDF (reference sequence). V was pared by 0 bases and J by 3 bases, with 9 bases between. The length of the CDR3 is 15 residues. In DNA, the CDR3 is TGTGCCACCAGCAGAGATGGGGGGGGTGGAAACACCATATATTTT. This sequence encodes CATSRDGGGGNTIYF.

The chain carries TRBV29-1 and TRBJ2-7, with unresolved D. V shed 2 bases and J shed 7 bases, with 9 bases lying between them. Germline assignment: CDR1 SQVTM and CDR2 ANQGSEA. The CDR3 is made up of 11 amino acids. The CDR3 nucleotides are TGCAGCGTTGAACGTCTTGGGGAGCAGTACTTC. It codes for CSVERLGEQYF.

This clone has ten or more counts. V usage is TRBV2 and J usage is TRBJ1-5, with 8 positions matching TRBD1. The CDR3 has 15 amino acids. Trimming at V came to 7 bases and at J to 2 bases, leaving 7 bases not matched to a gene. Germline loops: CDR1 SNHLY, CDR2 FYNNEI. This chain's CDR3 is CASKRTGRGNQPQHF. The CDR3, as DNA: TGTGCCAGCAAGCGGACAGGGCGAGGCAATCAGCCCCAGCATTTT.

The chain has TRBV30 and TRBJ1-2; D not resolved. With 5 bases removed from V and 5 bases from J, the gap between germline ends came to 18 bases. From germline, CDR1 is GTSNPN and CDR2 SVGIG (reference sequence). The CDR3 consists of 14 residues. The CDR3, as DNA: TGTGCCTGGTCCTGGGCGACGGACTATTATGGCTACACCTTC. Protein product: CAWSWATDYYGYTF.

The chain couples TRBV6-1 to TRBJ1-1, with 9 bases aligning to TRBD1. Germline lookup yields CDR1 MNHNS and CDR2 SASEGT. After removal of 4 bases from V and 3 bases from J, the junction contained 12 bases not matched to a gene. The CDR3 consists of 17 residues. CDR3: CASSGRQGVDRDTEAFF. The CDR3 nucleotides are TGTGCCAGCAGTGGCAGACAGGGGGTTGATAGGGACACTGAAGCTTTCTTT.

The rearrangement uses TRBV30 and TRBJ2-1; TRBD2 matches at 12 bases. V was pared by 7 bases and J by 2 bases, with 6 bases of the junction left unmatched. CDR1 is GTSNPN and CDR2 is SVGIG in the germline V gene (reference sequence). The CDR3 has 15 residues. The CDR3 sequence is CALNLAGGPYNEQFF. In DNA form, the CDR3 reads TGTGCCTTGAACCTAGCGGGAGGGCCCTACAATGAGCAGTTCTTC.

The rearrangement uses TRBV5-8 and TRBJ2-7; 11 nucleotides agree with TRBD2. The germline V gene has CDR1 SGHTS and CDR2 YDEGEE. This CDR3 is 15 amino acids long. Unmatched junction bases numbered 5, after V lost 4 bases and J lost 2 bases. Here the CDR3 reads CASSITSGGTYEQYF. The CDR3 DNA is TGTGCCAGCAGCATCACTAGCGGGGGAACCTACGAGCAGTACTTC.

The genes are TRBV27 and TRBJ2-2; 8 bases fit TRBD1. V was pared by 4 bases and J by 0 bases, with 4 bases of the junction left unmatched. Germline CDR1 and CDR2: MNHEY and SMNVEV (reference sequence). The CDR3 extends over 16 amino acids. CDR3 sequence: CASSSGQGSNTGELFF. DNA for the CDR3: TGTGCCAGCAGTTCCGGACAGGGCTCGAACACCGGGGAGCTGTTTTTT.

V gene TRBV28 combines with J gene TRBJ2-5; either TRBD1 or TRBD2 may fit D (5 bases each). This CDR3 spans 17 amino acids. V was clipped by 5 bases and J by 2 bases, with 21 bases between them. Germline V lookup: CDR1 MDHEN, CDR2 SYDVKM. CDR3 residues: CASSVSGRQEPQETQYF. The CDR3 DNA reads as TGTGCCAGCAGTGTATCGGGACGGCAAGAACCTCAAGAGACCCAGTACTTC.

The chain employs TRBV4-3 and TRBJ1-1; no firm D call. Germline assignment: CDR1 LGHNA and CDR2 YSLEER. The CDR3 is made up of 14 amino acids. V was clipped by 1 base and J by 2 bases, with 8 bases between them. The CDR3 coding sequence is TGCGCCAGCAGCCAAGTGGCCACAAACACTGAAGCTTTCTTT. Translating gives CASSQVATNTEAFF.

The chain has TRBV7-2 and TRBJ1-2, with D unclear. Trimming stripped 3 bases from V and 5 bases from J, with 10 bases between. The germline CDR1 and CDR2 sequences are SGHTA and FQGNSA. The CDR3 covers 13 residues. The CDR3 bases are TGTGCCAGCAGCTTTTCGGCACTTTATGGCTACACCTTC. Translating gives CASSFSALYGYTF.

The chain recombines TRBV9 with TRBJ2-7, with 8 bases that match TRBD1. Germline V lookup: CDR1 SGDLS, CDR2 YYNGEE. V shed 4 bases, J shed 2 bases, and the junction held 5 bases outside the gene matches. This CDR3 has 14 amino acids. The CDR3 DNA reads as TGTGCCAGCAGCCCGGGACAGGACACCTACGAGCAGTACTTC. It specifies CASSPGQDTYEQYF. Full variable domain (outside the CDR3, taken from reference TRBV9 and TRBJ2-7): DSGVTQTPKHLITATGQRVTLRCSPRSGDLSVYWYQQSLDQGLQFLIQYYNGEERAKGNILERFSAQQFPDLHSELNLSSLELGDSALYFCASSPGQDTYEQYFGPGTRLTVT.

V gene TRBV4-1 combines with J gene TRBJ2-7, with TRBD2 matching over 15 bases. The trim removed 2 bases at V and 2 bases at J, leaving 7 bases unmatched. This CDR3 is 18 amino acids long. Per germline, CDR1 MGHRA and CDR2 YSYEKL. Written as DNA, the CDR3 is TGCGCCAGCAGCCAAATGGGACTAGCGGGAGGTATTACCTACGAGCAGTACTTC. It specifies CASSQMGLAGGITYEQYF.

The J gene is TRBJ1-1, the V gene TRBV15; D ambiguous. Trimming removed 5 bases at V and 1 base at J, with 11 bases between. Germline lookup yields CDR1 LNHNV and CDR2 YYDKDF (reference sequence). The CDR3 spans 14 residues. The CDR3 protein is CATSVGEANTEAFF. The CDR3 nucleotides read TGTGCCACCAGCGTAGGAGAGGCGAACACTGAAGCTTTCTTT.